This T cell receptor beta chain was sequenced in a study of cytomegalovirus exposure and HLA in healthy donors. Turning to this clone: Other DNA sequences in this specimen translate into the identical CDR3.

The CDR3 is 13 residues long. V was trimmed by 4 bases and J by 4 bases, leaving 8 bases between them. Germline lookup yields CDR1 SSHAT and CDR2 FNYEAQ (reference sequence). Primers for the PCR totalled 60 Vbeta and 13 Jbeta. The data were produced by immunoSEQ multiplex PCR, yet TCRdb's version contains in-frame clones alone and is incomplete. The data contain approximately 120,000 clones, around 70% of them seen just once; the ten biggest clones take up more than 3.5%. This chain links TRBV7-7 with TRBJ2-1; TRBD1 is a possible D gene (7 bases). Sample: PBMCs. The source is a man in his forties or fifties in good health and CMV-seropositive. The chain's CDR3 is CASSSGGYNEQFF. CDR3 nucleotide sequence: TGTGCCAGCAGCTCAGGGGGGTACAATGAGCAGTTCTTC.